This section outlines one T cell receptor (beta chain) sequence together with its context. The data are from a study of blood T cell repertoires in COVID-19. Sequencing used immunoSEQ multiplex PCR; TCRdb keeps in-frame clones, though not all of them. The sample holds about 140,000 clones, approximately 88% seen once. The CDR3 length is 16 residues. Trimming stripped 4 bases from V and 4 bases from J, with 21 bases between. CDR1 is SGHRS and CDR2 is YFSETQ in the germline V gene. V and J are TRBV5-1 and TRBJ2-7; possibly TRBD2 for D (6 bases). This TCR derives from a woman aged 45 to 65 with acute or convalescent COVID-19. Sequencing was done on a sample of peripheral blood. This chain's CDR3 is CASSLGGSGLRYEQYF. The CDR3 DNA follows: TGCGCCAGCAGCCTCGGGGGTAGCGGACTTAGGTACGAGCAGTACTTC.